These T cell receptor beta chains were read from a single sample in a study of cytomegalovirus exposure and HLA in healthy donors. Generated by immunoSEQ multiplex PCR, the TCRdb table keeps only in-frame clones and is missing some. The table records over 200,000 clones, around nine tenths of them present only once. Sample: PBMCs. These receptor sequences come from a woman between 18 and 29 years old in good health and CMV-seronegative. CDR3s include the opening cysteine and the closing phenylalanine or tryptophan. D genes are given only for firm matches. The size field is filled for only some rows; it gives once, few, many or a size class.

CDR3,DNA,size,J,V,D
CSVEAETSLTGELFF,TGCAGCGTTGAAGCAGAGACTAGCCTCACCGGGGAGCTGTTTTTT,-,TRBJ2-2,TRBV29-1,TRBD2
CASSQMKVGGDTEAFF,TGCGCCAGCAGCCAAATGAAGGTAGGGGGAGACACTGAAGCTTTCTTT,once,TRBJ1-1,TRBV4-1,-
CASSWGTSGLQETQYF,TGCGCCAGCAGCTGGGGGACTAGCGGACTTCAAGAGACCCAGTACTTC,-,TRBJ2-5,TRBV5-1,TRBD2
CASSRDRPLHYGYTF,TGTGCCAGCAGCCGGGACAGGCCTCTCCATTATGGCTACACCTTC,-,TRBJ1-2,TRBV6-5,TRBD1
CASSQARSPGANVLTF,TGTGCCAGCAGCCAAGCCCGGTCCCCTGGGGCCAACGTCCTGACTTTC,-,TRBJ2-6,TRBV4-2,-
CASQPREDDNEQFF,TGTGCCAGTCAACCGCGGGAGGACGACAATGAGCAGTTCTTC,-,TRBJ2-1,TRBV27,TRBD2
CASSEQGSTDTQYF,TGTGCCAGCAGTGAACAGGGGAGCACAGATACGCAGTATTTT,-,TRBJ2-3,TRBV25-1,-
CATSGRGTPNEQFF,TGTGCCACCAGCGGACGCGGGACTCCCAATGAGCAGTTCTTC,-,TRBJ2-1,TRBV15,-
CASSVGGSGSSYEQYF,TGTGCCAGCAGCGTAGGGGGTAGCGGGAGCTCCTACGAGCAGTACTTC,-,TRBJ2-7,TRBV9,TRBD2
CATSSYTSTDTQYF,TGTGCCACCAGCAGTTATACTAGCACAGATACGCAGTATTTT,-,TRBJ2-3,TRBV15,-
CSVHGQGGNTEAFF,TGCAGCGTCCACGGACAGGGGGGGAACACTGAAGCTTTCTTT,-,TRBJ1-1,TRBV29-1,TRBD1
CASSLIDGRDYEQYF,TGTGCCAGCAGCTTAATCGACGGGAGAGACTACGAGCAGTACTTC,-,TRBJ2-7,TRBV11-2,-
CASSGSYEWTDTQYF,TGTGCCAGCAGCGGGAGTTATGAGTGGACAGATACGCAGTATTTT,-,TRBJ2-3,TRBV28,-
CSAPAPRLATNNEQFF,TGCAGCGCCCCTGCGCCGCGGCTAGCGACTAACAATGAGCAGTTCTTC,-,TRBJ2-1,TRBV29-1,-
CASSERTSGRANEQFF,TGTGCCAGCAGTGAACGGACTAGCGGGAGGGCTAATGAGCAGTTCTTC,-,TRBJ2-1,TRBV2,TRBD2